Many counts were recorded for the clone carrying this T cell receptor (beta chain). Its specificity is not known. This specimen comes from a study of CD8 T cells in ankylosing spondylitis. J was trimmed by 3 bases and V by 5 bases; bases with no gene match: 12. This CDR3 spans 17 amino acids. General observations from the study: Disease-linked clones had a CD8+ phenotype and relatively low frequency in peripheral blood.

From the 5' RACE reads, TCRdb called clonotypes with MiXCR, one entry per CDR3 protein. The sample holds a few hundred thousand distinct CDR3 sequences, under 12% seen once. The receptor was isolated from a male donor with ankylosing spondylitis or in good health (not recorded which). This chain connects TRBV12-3 or TRBV12-4 to TRBJ1-4; 7 bases line up with TRBD1. The sequencing input was blood, either unsorted or a sorted T cell fraction (not recorded which). The CDR3 sequence is CASSRTGAANANEKLFF. The DNA for the CDR3 is TGTGCCAGCAGTCGAACAGGGGCGGCGAACGCTAATGAAAAACTGTTTTTT.